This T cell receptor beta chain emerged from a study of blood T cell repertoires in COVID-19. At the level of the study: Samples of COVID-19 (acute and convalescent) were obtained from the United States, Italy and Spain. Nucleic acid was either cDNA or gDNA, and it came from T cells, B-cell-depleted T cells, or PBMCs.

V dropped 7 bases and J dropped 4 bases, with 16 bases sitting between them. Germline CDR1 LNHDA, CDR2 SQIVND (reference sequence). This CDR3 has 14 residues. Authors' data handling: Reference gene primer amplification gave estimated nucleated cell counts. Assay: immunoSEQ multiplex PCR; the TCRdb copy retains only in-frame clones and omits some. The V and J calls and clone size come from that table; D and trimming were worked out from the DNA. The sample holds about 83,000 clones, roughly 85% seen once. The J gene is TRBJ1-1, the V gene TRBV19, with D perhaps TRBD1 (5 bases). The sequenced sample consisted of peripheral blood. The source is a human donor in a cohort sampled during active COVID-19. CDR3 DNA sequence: TGTGCCAGTACCGACGGGGGGGTGGGCACTGAAGCTTTCTTT. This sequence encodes CASTDGGVGTEAFF.